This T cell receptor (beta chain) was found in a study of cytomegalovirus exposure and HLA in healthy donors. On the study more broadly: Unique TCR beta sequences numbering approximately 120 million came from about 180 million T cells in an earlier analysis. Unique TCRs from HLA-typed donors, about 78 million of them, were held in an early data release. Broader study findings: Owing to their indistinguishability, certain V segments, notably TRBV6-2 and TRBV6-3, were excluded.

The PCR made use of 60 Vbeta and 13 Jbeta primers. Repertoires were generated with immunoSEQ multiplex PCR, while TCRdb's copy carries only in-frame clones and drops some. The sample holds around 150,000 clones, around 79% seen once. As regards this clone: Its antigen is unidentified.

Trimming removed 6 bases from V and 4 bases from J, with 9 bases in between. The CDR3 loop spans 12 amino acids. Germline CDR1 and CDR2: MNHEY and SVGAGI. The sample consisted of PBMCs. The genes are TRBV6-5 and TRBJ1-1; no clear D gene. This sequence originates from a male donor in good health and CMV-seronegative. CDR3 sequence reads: CASSPEGTEAFF. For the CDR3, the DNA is TGTGCCAGCAGCCCAGAGGGCACTGAAGCTTTCTTT.